The source of this T cell receptor beta chain is a study of cytomegalovirus exposure and HLA in healthy donors. CDR3 size: 14 residues. Germline V gives CDR1 SGHRS, CDR2 YFSETQ. Trimming shortened V by 5 bases and J by 1 base, and 10 bases separated the two germline ends. The PCR contained 60 Vbeta and 13 Jbeta primers. TCRdb keeps only in-frame clones here, not all; method: immunoSEQ multiplex PCR. Of some 130,000 clones listed, approximately 87% were seen once; the top ten hold over 1.5%. All the people who gave samples were healthy bone marrow donors. The sequence came from a man aged 40-49 years in good health and CMV-seronegative. This chain connects TRBV5-1 to TRBJ2-1; D possibly corresponds to TRBD1 (6 bases). The sample taken for sequencing was PBMCs. This CDR3 reads CASSYRESYNEQFF. The CDR3 coding sequence is TGCGCCAGCAGTTACAGGGAGTCCTACAATGAGCAGTTCTTC.